This T cell receptor (beta chain) appears in the sequencing data of a study of blood T cells in healthy people across ages. Trimming at V came to 6 bases and at J to 0 bases, leaving 9 bases not matched to a gene. The CDR3 totals 16 residues. Per the germline V gene, CDR1 is SGHRS and CDR2 is YFSETQ. With a J-beta primer mix and a sample-barcoded 5' primer, a second PCR ran 7 to 11 cycles. TCRdb called the 5' RACE reads again in MiXCR, with one record for every CDR3 protein. The profile shows around 1,500,000 distinct CDR3 sequences, 35% to 45% of them singletons. The study recruited healthy Caucasian donors from Russia who were aged roughly 6 to 100. Findings of the study overall: Whereas aged donors had fewer naive CD4+ cells, long-lived donors had more of them and higher diversity. Older age went with lower TCR beta diversity per million T cells, in a roughly linear way.

A word on this clonotype: The antigen remains undetermined.

The chain couples TRBV5-1 to TRBJ2-1; 7 nucleotides align to TRBD2. This sequence was found in a woman younger than 35 in good health. Source material: blood. The CDR3 sequence is CASTRTGGGSYNEQFF. CDR3 DNA: TGCGCCAGCACCAGGACGGGCGGGGGCTCCTACAATGAGCAGTTCTTC.